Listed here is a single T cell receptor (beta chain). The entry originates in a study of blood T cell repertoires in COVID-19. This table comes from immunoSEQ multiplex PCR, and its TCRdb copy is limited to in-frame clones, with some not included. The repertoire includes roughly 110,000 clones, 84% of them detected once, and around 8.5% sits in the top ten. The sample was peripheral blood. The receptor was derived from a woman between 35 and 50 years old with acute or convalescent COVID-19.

Here the CDR3 DNA reads TGTGCCAGCAGCCCTGCCGGGTCAAATCCTAGCACAGATACGCAGTATTTT. Protein sequence: CASSPAGSNPSTDTQYF. The chain uses TRBV9 and TRBJ2-3; D is ambiguous. The ends were cut back, 4 bases at V and 0 bases at J, with 18 bases in the middle. This CDR3 has 17 amino acids. Germline lookup yields CDR1 SGDLS and CDR2 YYNGEE.